This T cell receptor beta chain stems from a study of chemoradiotherapy in HPV16-positive cancers. A note on this clone: Its antigen is unknown.

Germline assignment: CDR1 SGHVS and CDR2 FNYEAQ. This CDR3 has 14 amino acids. Trimming took 1 base from V and 4 from J, leaving 9 bases between them. Generated by immunoSEQ multiplex PCR, the TCRdb table keeps only in-frame clones and is missing some. The sample consists of approximately 8,300 clones, around 83% of them appearing once. Samples were taken several times over chemoradiotherapy. Overall study results and limits: In HPV16-positive patients, HPV-responsive T-cell expansion tracked better recurrence-free survival. Non-HPV-specific T cells did not expand in tumors during treatment, whereas candidate HPV-specific clones and E7-related motifs did. HPV-specific T cells were functionally defined from only a couple of HPV16-positive patients.

The sequences come from tumor tissue, collected from a patient who underwent chemoradiotherapy. The genes are TRBV7-6 and TRBJ2-3, with D possibly being TRBD1 (6 bases). The clonotype comes from a human donor with HPV-associated anogenital cancer. The CDR3 nucleotides are TGTGCCAGCAGCTTAGACACAGGGTCAGATACGCAGTATTTT. This encodes CASSLDTGSDTQYF.